Listed below are T cell receptor beta chains from one sample, sequenced in a study of vaccination effects on CD4 cells after COVID-19. Some clones are missing from TCRdb's copy, which holds only in-frame ones; the method was immunoSEQ multiplex PCR. The sample includes 27,000 or so clones, 83% seen only once; the top ten take more than 1.4%. Antigens for these TCRs are unknown. This specimen consisted of CD4+ T cells from PBMCs cultured with HCoV-NL63 spike peptides, obtained after COVID-19 vaccination. Receptors originate from a human donor who received a COVID-19 vaccine. Some clones in this sample may be carry-over from other donors' samples. CDR3s include the opening cysteine and the closing phenylalanine or tryptophan. D genes are given only for firm matches. Not all rows give a size; the values are once, few, many and, for expanded clones, a class.

V	D	J	size	DNA	CDR3
TRBV7-3	NA	TRBJ2-3	NA	TGTGCCAGCAGCTATCAAAGGGAAGATACGCAGTATTTT	CASSYQREDTQYF
TRBV6-5	NA	TRBJ2-2	NA	TGTGCCAGCAGTTACTCTGCAGTCAGCACCGGGGAGCTGTTTTTT	CASSYSAVSTGELFF
TRBV5-6	TRBD1	TRBJ1-2	few	TGTGCCAGCAGCTTCCTCGGACAGGGGGCAATTGGCTACACCTTC	CASSFLGQGAIGYTF
TRBV18	NA	TRBJ2-3	NA	TGTGCCAGCTCGTCGGACTCGTCTAGCACAGATACGCAGTATTTT	CASSSDSSSTDTQYF
TRBV7-2	TRBD1	TRBJ2-5	NA	TGTGCCAGCAGCTTCGGGACAGGGGATCAGCAGACCCAGTACTTC	CASSFGTGDQQTQYF
TRBV2	NA	TRBJ1-5	NA	TGTGCCAGCAGGGGCCAGTCCAATCAGCCCCAGCATTTT	CASRGQSNQPQHF
TRBV10-3	NA	TRBJ1-5	once	TGTGCCATCAGTGCAGACATGAGCAATCAGCCCCAGCATTTT	CAISADMSNQPQHF
TRBV19	TRBD1	TRBJ2-2	NA	TGTGCCAGTACCGTACCGGGACAGGGTACCCGGGAGCTGTTTTTT	CASTVPGQGTRELFF
TRBV4-3	TRBD1	TRBJ1-2	NA	TGCGCCAGCAGCCAAGATGACAGGGCGTTTGGCTACACCTTC	CASSQDDRAFGYTF
TRBV5-1	NA	TRBJ1-3	few	TGCGCCAGCAGCCCAGGGGCGAAGGGAAACACCATATATTTT	CASSPGAKGNTIYF
TRBV5-1	NA	TRBJ2-2	NA	TGCGCCAGCAGCTTAGAGGAATTTCACACCGGGGAGCTGTTTTTT	CASSLEEFHTGELFF
TRBV9	NA	TRBJ2-3	NA	TGTGCCAGCAGCGTAGGAGAAGATACGCAGTATTTT	CASSVGEDTQYF
TRBV7-8	NA	TRBJ2-3	NA	TGTGCCACCCTCTTCAGGGTCGGCACAGATACGCAGTATTTT	CATLFRVGTDTQYF
TRBV19	NA	TRBJ1-1	NA	TGTGCCAGTAGTATGGCAGGGGACACTGAAGCTTTCTTT	CASSMAGDTEAFF
TRBV21-1	NA	TRBJ2-3	NA	TGTGCCAGTCAAACAGATCAGTATTTT	CASQTDQYF
TRBV14	NA	TRBJ1-1	NA	TGTGCCAGCAGCCTGGACAGGAACACTGAAGCTTTCTTT	CASSLDRNTEAFF
TRBV27	NA	TRBJ1-3	few	TGTGCCAGCAGGGGCGGAAACACCATATATTTT	CASRGGNTIYF
TRBV10-1	NA	TRBJ2-1	NA	TGCGCCAGCATTGTACCGTCGGGTACCCACAATGAGCAGTTCTTC	CASIVPSGTHNEQFF
TRBV7-9	NA	TRBJ1-1	large	TGTGCCGCAACCTCGGGAGTGAACACTGAAGCTTTCTTT	CAATSGVNTEAFF
TRBV5-1	TRBD2	TRBJ2-3	NA	TGCGCCAGCAGCTTTAGCGGGGGAGGCACAGATACGCAGTATTTT	CASSFSGGGTDTQYF
TRBV10-2	NA	TRBJ1-5	medium-sized	TGCGCCAGCAGGGGGGCAGGGGTGGATCAGCCCCAGCATTTT	CASRGAGVDQPQHF
TRBV27	NA	TRBJ2-2	NA	TGTGCCACGGGCCGGATTCCGAACACCGGGGAGCTGTTTTTT	CATGRIPNTGELFF
TRBV4-2	TRBD2	TRBJ2-5	NA	TGTGCCAGCAGCCAAGATGGGACTAGCGGGGGCGTAGAGACCCAGTACTTC	CASSQDGTSGGVETQYF
TRBV30	NA	TRBJ1-1	NA	TGTGCCTGGGCTGTAAAGCCACGGTACACTGAAGCTTTCTTT	CAWAVKPRYTEAFF
TRBV7-6	NA	TRBJ2-3	NA	TGTGCCAGCAGCAACGGACACAGCACAGATACGCAGTATTTT	CASSNGHSTDTQYF
TRBV2	NA	TRBJ2-5	NA	TGTGCCAGCAGTGAAGCCCCGACCCAGTACTTC	CASSEAPTQYF
TRBV9	NA	TRBJ1-2	NA	TGTGCCAGCAACCAGGGTTATAGCGGCTACACCTTC	CASNQGYSGYTF
TRBV5-1	TRBD2	TRBJ2-1	NA	TGCGCCAGCAGCGGGACTAGCGGGGGGCCGGGATACAATGAGCAGTTCTTC	CASSGTSGGPGYNEQFF
TRBV6-5	NA	TRBJ2-3	NA	TGTGCCAGCAGCTTCACTATTAGAGTCACAGATACGCAGTATTTT	CASSFTIRVTDTQYF
TRBV19	TRBD1	TRBJ1-6	NA	TGTGCCAGTAGGTCCGGGACAGGGAATTCACCCCTCCACTTT	CASRSGTGNSPLHF
TRBV2	TRBD1	TRBJ1-5	NA	TGTGCCAGCATCCTTGACAGGGCCTCGGAGGAGCCCCAGCATTTT	CASILDRASEEPQHF
TRBV7-9	NA	TRBJ2-3	few	TGTGCCAGCAGCTACCTAGCCTCAGATACGCAGTATTTT	CASSYLASDTQYF
TRBV10-1	TRBD1	TRBJ2-5	NA	TGCGCCAGCAGTGGGGACAGGGGAGAGACCCAGTACTTC	CASSGDRGETQYF
TRBV7-2	TRBD1	TRBJ2-6	NA	TGTGCCAGCAGCGCACGGACAGGAACCGGGGCCAACGTCCTGACTTTC	CASSARTGTGANVLTF
TRBV4-2	NA	TRBJ1-1	NA	TGTGCCAGCAGCCAAGAGGGACGGGGGGTAGGTGAAGCTTTCTTT	CASSQEGRGVGEAFF
TRBV7-2	NA	TRBJ1-2	NA	TGTGCCAGCAGCCACCCGGGGACACCGAATGGCTACACCTTC	CASSHPGTPNGYTF
TRBV7-3	TRBD2	TRBJ2-5	NA	TGTGCCAGCAGCCCCAATGGAGCGGGGGGAAAAGAGACCCAGTACTTC	CASSPNGAGGKETQYF
TRBV28	TRBD1	TRBJ1-2	NA	TGTGCCAGCGGAGAGACCCGGGACAGGGAGGGCGGCTACACCTTC	CASGETRDREGGYTF
TRBV24-1	NA	TRBJ1-2	few	TGTGCCACCAGTGATTCGACAAGGTTCTATGGCTACACCTTC	CATSDSTRFYGYTF
TRBV19	NA	TRBJ1-2	once	TGTGCCAGTAGTATCTCCGGGACGGCCACTTACTATGGCTACACCTTC	CASSISGTATYYGYTF
TRBV6-5	NA	TRBJ2-3	once	TGTGCCAGCAGTTCTACTAGCACAGATACGCAGTATTTT	CASSSTSTDTQYF
TRBV27	NA	TRBJ1-5	NA	TGTGCCAGCAGTCCCGAATATCCATATAGCAATCAGCCCCAGCATTTT	CASSPEYPYSNQPQHF
TRBV9	TRBD1	TRBJ2-3	NA	TGTGCCAGCAGCGTAGTCGGAGTAACAGGGGCTACGCAGTATTTT	CASSVVGVTGATQYF
TRBV6-4	NA	TRBJ2-3	NA	TGTGCCAGCAGTGACTCGGGGCAGTCCACAGATACGCAGTATTTT	CASSDSGQSTDTQYF
TRBV7-9	NA	TRBJ1-2	NA	TGTGCCAGCAGCTTAGACGGCCCAGCCTACGGCTACACCTTC	CASSLDGPAYGYTF
TRBV27	NA	TRBJ1-4	NA	TGTGCCAGCAGACCGTACACAGGTCGCCGCAATGAAAAACTGTTTTTT	CASRPYTGRRNEKLFF
TRBV9	NA	TRBJ2-1	NA	TGTGCCAGCAGCGTAGGACTACTCTACAATGAGCAGTTCTTC	CASSVGLLYNEQFF
TRBV19	NA	TRBJ1-2	once	TGTGCCAGTAGTATTAAGGGGCGGGATGGCTACACCTTC	CASSIKGRDGYTF
TRBV2	NA	TRBJ1-5	few	TGTGCCAGCGGAAGGTCGGACAATCAGCCCCAGCATTTT	CASGRSDNQPQHF
TRBV28	NA	TRBJ1-6	NA	TGTGCCAGCAGTTTGTCTGGGCGTTATAATTCACCCCTCCACTTT	CASSLSGRYNSPLHF